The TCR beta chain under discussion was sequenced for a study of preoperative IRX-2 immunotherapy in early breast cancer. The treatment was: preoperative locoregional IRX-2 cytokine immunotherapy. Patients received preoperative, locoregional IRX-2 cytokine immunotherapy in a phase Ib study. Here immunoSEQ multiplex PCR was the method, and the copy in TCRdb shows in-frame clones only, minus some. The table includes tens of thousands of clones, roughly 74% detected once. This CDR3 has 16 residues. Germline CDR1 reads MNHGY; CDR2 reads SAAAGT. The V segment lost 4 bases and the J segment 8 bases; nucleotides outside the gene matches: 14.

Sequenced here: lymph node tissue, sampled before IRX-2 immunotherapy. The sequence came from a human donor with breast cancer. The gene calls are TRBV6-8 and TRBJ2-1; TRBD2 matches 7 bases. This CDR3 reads CASSSMRGSVQHEQFF. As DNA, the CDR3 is TGTGCCAGCAGTTCCATGCGGGGGAGTGTACAGCATGAGCAGTTCTTC.